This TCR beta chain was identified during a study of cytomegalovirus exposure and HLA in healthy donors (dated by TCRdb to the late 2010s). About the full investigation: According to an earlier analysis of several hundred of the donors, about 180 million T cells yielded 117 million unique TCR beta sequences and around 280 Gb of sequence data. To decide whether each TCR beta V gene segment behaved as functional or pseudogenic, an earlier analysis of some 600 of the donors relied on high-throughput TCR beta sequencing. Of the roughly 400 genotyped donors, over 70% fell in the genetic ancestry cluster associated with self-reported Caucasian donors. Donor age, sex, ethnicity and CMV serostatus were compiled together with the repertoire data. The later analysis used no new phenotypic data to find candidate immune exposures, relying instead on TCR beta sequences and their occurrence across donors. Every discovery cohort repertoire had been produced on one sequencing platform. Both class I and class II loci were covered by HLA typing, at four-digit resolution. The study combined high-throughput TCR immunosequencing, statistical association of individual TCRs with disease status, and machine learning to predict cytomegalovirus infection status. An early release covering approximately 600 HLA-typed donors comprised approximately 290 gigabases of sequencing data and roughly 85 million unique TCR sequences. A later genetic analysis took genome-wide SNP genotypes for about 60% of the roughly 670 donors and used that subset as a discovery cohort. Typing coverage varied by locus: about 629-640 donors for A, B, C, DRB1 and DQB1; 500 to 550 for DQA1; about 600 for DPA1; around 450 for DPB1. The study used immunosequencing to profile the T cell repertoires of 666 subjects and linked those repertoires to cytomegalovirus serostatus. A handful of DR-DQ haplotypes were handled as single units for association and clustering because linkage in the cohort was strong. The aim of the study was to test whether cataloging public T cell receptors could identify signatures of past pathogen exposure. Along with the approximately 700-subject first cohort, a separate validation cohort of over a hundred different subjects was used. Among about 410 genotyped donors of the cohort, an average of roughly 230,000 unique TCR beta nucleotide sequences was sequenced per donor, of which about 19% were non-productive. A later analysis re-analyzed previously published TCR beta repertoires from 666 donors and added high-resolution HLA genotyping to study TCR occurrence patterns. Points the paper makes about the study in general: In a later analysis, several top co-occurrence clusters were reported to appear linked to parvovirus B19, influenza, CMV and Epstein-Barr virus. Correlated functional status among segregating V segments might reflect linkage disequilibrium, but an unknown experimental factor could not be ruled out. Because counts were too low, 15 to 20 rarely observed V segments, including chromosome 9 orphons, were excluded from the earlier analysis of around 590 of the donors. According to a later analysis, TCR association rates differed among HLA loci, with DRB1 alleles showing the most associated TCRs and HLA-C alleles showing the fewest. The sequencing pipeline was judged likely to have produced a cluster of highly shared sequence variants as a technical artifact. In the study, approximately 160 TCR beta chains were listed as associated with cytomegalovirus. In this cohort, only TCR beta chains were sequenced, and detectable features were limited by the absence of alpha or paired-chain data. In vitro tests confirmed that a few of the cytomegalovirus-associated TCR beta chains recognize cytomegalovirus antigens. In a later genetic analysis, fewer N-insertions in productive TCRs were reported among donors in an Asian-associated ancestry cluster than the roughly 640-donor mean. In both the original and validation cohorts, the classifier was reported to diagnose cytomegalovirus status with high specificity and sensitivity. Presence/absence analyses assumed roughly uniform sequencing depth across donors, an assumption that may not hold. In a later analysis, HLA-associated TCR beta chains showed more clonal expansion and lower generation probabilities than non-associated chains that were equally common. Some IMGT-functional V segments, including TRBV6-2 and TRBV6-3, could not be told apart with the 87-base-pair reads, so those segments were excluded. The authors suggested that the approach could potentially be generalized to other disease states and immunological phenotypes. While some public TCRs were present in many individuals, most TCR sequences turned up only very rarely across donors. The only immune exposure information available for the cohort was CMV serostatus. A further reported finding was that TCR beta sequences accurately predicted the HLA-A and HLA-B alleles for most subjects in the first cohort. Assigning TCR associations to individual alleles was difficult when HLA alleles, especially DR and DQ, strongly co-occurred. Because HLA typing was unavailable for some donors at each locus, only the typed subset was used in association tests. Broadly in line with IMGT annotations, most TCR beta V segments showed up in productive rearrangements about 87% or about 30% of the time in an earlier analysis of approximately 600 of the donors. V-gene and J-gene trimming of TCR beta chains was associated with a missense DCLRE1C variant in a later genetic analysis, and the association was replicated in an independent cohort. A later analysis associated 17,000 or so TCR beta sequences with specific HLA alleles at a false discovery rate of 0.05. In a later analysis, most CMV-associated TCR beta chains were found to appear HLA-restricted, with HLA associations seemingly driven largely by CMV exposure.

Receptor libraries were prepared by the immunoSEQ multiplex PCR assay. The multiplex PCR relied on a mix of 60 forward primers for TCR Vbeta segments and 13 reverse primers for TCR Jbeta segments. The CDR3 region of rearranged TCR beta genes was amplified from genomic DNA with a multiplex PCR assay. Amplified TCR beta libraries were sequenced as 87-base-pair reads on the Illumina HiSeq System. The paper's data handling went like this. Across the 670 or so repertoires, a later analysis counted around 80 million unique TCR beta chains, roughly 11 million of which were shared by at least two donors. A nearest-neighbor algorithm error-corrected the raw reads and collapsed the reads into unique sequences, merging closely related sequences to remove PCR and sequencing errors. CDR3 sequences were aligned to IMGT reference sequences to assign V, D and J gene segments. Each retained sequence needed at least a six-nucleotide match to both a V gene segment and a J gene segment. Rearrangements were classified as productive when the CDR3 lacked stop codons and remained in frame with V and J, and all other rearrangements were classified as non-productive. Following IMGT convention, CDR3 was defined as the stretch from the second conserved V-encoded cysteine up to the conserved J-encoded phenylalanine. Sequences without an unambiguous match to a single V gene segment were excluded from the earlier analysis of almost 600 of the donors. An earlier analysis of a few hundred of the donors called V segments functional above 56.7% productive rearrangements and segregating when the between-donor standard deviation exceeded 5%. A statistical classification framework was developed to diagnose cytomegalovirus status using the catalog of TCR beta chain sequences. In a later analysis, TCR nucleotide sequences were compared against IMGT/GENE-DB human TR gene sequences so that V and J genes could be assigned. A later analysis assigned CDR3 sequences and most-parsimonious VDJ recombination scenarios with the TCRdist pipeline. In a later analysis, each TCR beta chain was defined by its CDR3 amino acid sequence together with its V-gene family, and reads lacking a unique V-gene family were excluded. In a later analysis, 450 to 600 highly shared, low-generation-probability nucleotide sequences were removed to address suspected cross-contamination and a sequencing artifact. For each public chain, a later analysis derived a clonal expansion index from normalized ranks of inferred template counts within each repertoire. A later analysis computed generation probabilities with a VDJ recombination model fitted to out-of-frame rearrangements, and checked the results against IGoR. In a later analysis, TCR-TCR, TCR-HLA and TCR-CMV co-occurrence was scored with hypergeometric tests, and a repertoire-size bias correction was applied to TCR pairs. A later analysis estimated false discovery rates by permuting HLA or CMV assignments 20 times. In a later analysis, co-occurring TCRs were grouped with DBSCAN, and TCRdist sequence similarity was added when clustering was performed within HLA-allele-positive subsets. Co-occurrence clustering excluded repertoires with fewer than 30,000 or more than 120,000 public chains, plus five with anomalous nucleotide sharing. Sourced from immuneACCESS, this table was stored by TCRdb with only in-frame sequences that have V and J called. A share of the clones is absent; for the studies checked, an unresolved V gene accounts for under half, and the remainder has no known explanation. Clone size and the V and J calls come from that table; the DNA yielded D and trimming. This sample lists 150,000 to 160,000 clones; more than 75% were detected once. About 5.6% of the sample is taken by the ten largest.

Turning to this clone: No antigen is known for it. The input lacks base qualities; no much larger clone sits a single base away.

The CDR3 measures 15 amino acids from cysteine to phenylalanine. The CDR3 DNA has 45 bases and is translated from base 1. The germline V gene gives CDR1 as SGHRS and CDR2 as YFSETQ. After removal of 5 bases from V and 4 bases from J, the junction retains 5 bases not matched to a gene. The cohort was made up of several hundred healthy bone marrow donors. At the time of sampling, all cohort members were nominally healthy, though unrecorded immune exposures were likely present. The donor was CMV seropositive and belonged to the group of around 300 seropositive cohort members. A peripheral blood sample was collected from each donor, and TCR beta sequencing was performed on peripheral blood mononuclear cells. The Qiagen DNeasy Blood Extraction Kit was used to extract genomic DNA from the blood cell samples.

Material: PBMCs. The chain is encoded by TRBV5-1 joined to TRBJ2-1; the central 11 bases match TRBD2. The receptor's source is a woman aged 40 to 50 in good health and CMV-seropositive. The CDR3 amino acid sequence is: CASRTSGDVYNEQFF. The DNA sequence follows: TGCGCCAGCAGGACTAGCGGGGACGTTTACAATGAGCAGTTCTTC.